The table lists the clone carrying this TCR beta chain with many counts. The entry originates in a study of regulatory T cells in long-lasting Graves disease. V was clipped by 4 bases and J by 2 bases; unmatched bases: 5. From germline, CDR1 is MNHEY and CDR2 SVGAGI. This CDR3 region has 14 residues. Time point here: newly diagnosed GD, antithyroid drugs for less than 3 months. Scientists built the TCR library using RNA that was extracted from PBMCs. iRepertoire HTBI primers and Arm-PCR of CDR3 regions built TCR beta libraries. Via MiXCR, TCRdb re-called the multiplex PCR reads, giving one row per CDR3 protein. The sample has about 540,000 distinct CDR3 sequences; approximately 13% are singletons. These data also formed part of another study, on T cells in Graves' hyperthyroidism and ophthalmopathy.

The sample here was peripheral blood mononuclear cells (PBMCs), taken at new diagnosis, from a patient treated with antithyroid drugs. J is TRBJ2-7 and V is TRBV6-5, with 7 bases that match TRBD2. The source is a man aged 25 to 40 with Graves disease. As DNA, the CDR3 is TGTGCCAGCAGTTCACTAGCGATCACCTACGAGCAGTACTTC. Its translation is CASSSLAITYEQYF.